Listed below are T cell receptor beta chains from one sample, sequenced in a study of T cell responses to AZD1222 COVID-19 vaccine. Sequenced by immunoSEQ multiplex PCR; TCRdb stores in-frame clones only, minus some. The table has about 120,000 clones, approximately 90% seen once. The source was peripheral blood, collected 28 days after the second AZD1222 dose. These receptors all come from an adult who received the AZD1222 COVID-19 vaccine. Both conserved end residues are part of each CDR3. D genes are given only for firm matches. Clone size, where shown, is once, few, many, or a class for clones that have expanded.

TRBJ1-3	.	TRBV6-2/TRBV6-3	.	CASSYSPALSPSGNTIYF	TGTGCCAGCAGTTACTCTCCAGCGTTGAGCCCCTCCGGAAACACCATATATTTT
TRBJ1-2	TRBD1	TRBV2	.	CATTRTGLDGYTF	TGTGCCACGACACGGACAGGGCTAGATGGCTACACCTTC
TRBJ1-1	.	TRBV6-6	.	CASSYYSDTEAFF	TGTGCCAGCAGTTACTACTCGGACACTGAAGCTTTCTTT
TRBJ1-5	TRBD1	TRBV29-1	.	CSVRDRDRQPQHF	TGCAGCGTTAGGGACAGGGATCGGCAGCCCCAGCATTTT
TRBJ1-2	.	TRBV27	.	CASSRFPPNYGYTF	TGTGCCAGCAGTAGATTCCCCCCTAACTATGGCTACACCTTC
TRBJ1-4	.	TRBV4-3	.	CASSQDWVLEKLFF	TGCGCCAGCAGCCAAGATTGGGTATTAGAAAAACTGTTTTTT
TRBJ2-1	.	TRBV24-1	.	CATEDGYSSYNEQFF	TGTGCCACCGAAGACGGGTACAGCTCCTACAATGAGCAGTTCTTC
TRBJ2-1	TRBD1	TRBV2	.	CASSEAGTGGRKKFF	TGTGCCAGCAGTGAAGCCGGGACAGGGGGAAGGAAGAAGTTCTTC
TRBJ2-7	TRBD1	TRBV11-3	.	CASSRGQGPGSYEQYF	TGTGCCAGCAGCCGCGGACAGGGCCCGGGGTCCTACGAGCAGTACTTC
TRBJ1-4	TRBD1	TRBV6-5	.	CASSYGTGGFEKLFF	TGTGCCAGCAGTTACGGGACAGGGGGCTTTGAAAAACTGTTTTTT
TRBJ1-3	.	TRBV28	.	CASSLGGQLTTTSSGNTIYF	TGTGCCAGCAGTTTAGGCGGACAGCTCACGACAACCTCCTCTGGAAACACCATATATTTT
TRBJ1-4	.	TRBV11-2	once	CASSRDRRSTNEKLFF	TGTGCCAGCAGCCGCGACAGGAGATCAACTAATGAAAAACTGTTTTTT
TRBJ1-4	TRBD1	TRBV18	once	CASSLGTGNEKLFF	TGTGCCAGCTCACTTGGGACAGGAAATGAAAAACTGTTTTTT
TRBJ2-7	.	TRBV11-2	.	CASSLQRVSYEQYF	TGTGCCAGCAGCTTACAACGGGTGTCCTACGAGCAGTACTTC
TRBJ2-1	.	TRBV19	.	CASSISLSIYNEQFF	TGTGCCAGTAGTATCTCCCTGTCAATCTACAATGAGCAGTTCTTC
TRBJ1-3	.	TRBV5-5	.	CASTKGIQGSSSGNTIYF	TGTGCCAGCACCAAAGGGATTCAGGGGAGTTCTTCTGGAAACACCATATATTTT
TRBJ1-1	TRBD1	TRBV5-1	few	CASSVGQGGREAFF	TGCGCCAGCAGCGTTGGACAGGGAGGTAGGGAAGCTTTCTTT
TRBJ2-5	.	TRBV7-9	.	CASSTPGRGLLETQYF	TGTGCCAGCAGCACCCCGGGCAGGGGTTTGTTAGAGACCCAGTACTTC
TRBJ1-4	.	TRBV7-9	once	CASSSFVGPVGEKLFF	TGTGCCAGCAGCTCATTCGTGGGGCCCGTTGGGGAAAAACTGTTTTTT
TRBJ2-3	TRBD1	TRBV19	.	CASRQTGPTDTQYF	TGTGCCAGTAGACAGACAGGGCCCACAGATACGCAGTATTTT
TRBJ1-2	.	TRBV12-3/TRBV12-4	.	CASSNPLTF	TGTGCCAGCAGTAACCCGTTAACCTTC
TRBJ1-5	.	TRBV15	.	CATSRMGNQPQHF	TGTGCCACCAGCAGAATGGGCAATCAGCCCCAGCATTTT